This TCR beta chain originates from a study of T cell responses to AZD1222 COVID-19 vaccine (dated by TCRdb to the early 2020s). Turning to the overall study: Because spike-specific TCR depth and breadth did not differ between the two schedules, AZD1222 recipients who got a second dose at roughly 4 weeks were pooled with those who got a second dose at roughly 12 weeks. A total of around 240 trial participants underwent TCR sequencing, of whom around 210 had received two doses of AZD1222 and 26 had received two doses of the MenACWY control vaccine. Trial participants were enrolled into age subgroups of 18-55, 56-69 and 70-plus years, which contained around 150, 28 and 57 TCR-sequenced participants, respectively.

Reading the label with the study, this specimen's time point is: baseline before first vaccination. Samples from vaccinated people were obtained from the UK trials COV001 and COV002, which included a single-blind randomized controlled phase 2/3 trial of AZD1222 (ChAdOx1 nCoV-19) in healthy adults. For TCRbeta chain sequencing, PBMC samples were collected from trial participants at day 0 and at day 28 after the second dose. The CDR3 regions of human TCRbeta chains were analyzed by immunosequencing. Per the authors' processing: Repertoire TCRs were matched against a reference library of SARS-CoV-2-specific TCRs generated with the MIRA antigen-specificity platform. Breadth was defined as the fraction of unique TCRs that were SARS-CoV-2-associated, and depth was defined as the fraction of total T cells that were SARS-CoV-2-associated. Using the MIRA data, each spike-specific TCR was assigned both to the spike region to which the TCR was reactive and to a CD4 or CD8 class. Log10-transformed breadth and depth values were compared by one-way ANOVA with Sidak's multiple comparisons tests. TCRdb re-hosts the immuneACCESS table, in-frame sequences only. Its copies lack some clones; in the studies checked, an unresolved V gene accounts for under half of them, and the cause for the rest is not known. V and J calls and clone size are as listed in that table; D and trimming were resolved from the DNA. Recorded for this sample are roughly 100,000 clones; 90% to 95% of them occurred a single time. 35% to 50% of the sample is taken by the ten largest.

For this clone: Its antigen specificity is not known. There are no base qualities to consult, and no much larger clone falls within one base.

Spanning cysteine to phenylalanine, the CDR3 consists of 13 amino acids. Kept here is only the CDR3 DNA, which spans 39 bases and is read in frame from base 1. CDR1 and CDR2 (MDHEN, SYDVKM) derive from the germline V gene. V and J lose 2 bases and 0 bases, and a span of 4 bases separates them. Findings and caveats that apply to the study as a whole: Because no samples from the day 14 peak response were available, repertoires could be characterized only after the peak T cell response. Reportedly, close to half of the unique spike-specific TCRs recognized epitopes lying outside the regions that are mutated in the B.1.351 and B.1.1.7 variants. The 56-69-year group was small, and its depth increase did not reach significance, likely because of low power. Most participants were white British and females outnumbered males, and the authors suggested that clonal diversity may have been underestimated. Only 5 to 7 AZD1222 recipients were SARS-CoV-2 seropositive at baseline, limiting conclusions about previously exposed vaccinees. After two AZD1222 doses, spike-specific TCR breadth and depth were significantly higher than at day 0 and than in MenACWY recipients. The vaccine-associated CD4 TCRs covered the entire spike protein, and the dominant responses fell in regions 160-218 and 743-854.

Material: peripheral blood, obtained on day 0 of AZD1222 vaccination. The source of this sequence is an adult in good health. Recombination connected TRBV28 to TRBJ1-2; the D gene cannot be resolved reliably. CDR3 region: CASSLGPNYGYTF. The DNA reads TGTGCCAGCAGTTTAGGCCCTAACTATGGCTACACCTTC.